The 32 T cell receptor beta chains given below trace back to one sample, sequenced in a study of T cell clonality in common variable immunodeficiency. Repertoires were generated with immunoSEQ multiplex PCR, while TCRdb's copy carries only in-frame clones and drops some. Listed for the sample are about 37,000 clones, none seen a single time. The sample comprised peripheral blood mononuclear cells. These TCRs come from a person aged 18-69 years in good health.

This clone was recorded at least ten times. The read finishes 3 residues shy of the CDR3 end, and the germline J gene is used to complete it. The chain couples TRBV6-1 to TRBJ2-5; D gene uncertain. The CDR3 totals 16 residues. The V gene's germline CDR1 is MNHNS and CDR2 SASEGT. The germline V and J ends were trimmed by 2 bases and 5 bases, with 18 bases remaining between them. CDR3 sequence reads: CASSEFRQNLRETQYF. CDR3 bases read: TGTGCCAGCAGTGAATTCAGGCAAAACCTTCGGGAGACC.

This clone was seen many times. The read gets to within 3 residues of the CDR3 end, and the germline J gene fills in the rest. The chain recombines TRBV28 with TRBJ2-7; maybe TRBD2 (7 bases). V lost 5 bases and J 3 bases, leaving 20 bases between the germline ends. The CDR3 is 16 amino acids. The germline gives CDR1 MDHEN, CDR2 SYDVKM. The sequenced part of the CDR3 DNA is TGTGCCAGCAGTCCTTCGGGGGCTAGCGGCCTCTACGAG. This encodes CASSPSGASGLYE. The whole CDR3 sequence reads CASSPSGASGLYEQYF.

This clone was observed at least ten times. The CDR3 end is not reached by the read, which stops 3 residues before it; the germline J gene fills it in. This chain uses TRBV30 with TRBJ1-1; no firm D call. Germline CDR1 is GTSNPN and CDR2 is SVGIG (reference sequence). The V end was cut by 1 base, the J end by 0 bases, with 9 bases between. The CDR3 length is 14 residues. CDR3 protein: CAWSAAPLNTEAFF. The DNA read from the CDR3 is TGTGCCTGGAGTGCAGCGCCATTGAACACTGAA.

This clone was seen repeatedly, ten times or more. Coverage ceases 3 residues before the CDR3 finishes, and the germline J gene fills in the end. V is TRBV11-2 and J is TRBJ1-6; D is uncertain. Germline V gene sequence: CDR1 SGHAT, CDR2 FQNNGV. V lost 0 bases, J lost 7 bases, and 10 bases lay in between. CDR3 length: 15 residues. CDR3 DNA, as far as it was read: TGTGCCAGCAGCTTAGAAGCACAGAGAAATTCACCC. Amino acids: CASSLEAQRNSP. The entire CDR3 is CASSLEAQRNSPLHF.

This clone has ten or more counts. The CDR3 extends 3 residues past the end of the read, so its final part is completed from the germline J gene. The chain combines TRBV6-2 or TRBV6-3 with TRBJ1-1; the D is unclear. Per germline, CDR1 MNHEY and CDR2 SVGEGT. V was shortened by 0 bases and J by 7 bases, with 15 bases between the two germline ends. The CDR3 consists of 15 residues. The CDR3 loop reads CASSYSQVLNVEAFF. The sequenced part of the CDR3 DNA is TGTGCCAGCAGTTACTCCCAGGTTTTGAACGTTGAA.

This clone was seen many times. The read terminates 3 residues ahead of where the CDR3 ends, so the germline J gene completes it. V and J are TRBV5-1 and TRBJ2-2; maybe TRBD2 (6 bases). V was cut by 4 bases and J by 5 bases, with 18 bases left in between. The germline gives CDR1 SGHRS, CDR2 YFSETQ. The CDR3 spans 16 residues. CDR3 sequence: CASSLGGTAGTGELFF. The DNA read from the CDR3 is TGCGCCAGCAGCCTTGGTGGGACTGCAGGTACCGGGGAG.

Ten or more counts support this clone. With the read ending 3 residues before the CDR3 end, the germline J gene is used to fill in that end. This chain links TRBV5-5 with TRBJ2-7; 10 bases align to TRBD2. V lost 4 bases to trimming and J lost 3 bases; unmatched junction nucleotides: 4. Germline-derived CDR1 and CDR2 are SGHKS and YYEKEE (reference sequence). The CDR3 totals 14 residues. Partial CDR3 DNA: TGTGCCAGCAGCATAGCGGGAGGCTTCTACGAG. Translating it yields CASSIAGGFYE. The CDR3 reads in full as CASSIAGGFYEQYF. Together with reference TRBV5-5 and TRBJ2-7, the CDR3 gives the full variable domain: DAGVTQSPTHLIKTRGQQVTLRCSPISGHKSVSWYQQVLGQGPQFIFQYYEKEERGRGNFPDRFSARQFPNYSSELNVNALLLGDSALYLCASSIAGGFYEQYFGPGTRLTVT.

This clone was seen at least ten times. The read gets to within 3 residues of the CDR3 end, and the germline J gene fills in the rest. The genes are TRBV5-4 and TRBJ2-5, with D tentatively TRBD2 (5 bases). This CDR3 contains 14 residues. The V gene's germline CDR1 is SGHNT and CDR2 YYREEE (reference sequence). V was cut by 0 bases and J by 1 base, with 7 bases left in between. The CDR3 here is CASSLGTLQETQYF. The CDR3 DNA, read in part, is TGTGCCAGCAGCTTGGGGACTCTCCAAGAGACC.

The sample holds many counts of this clone. The read finishes 3 residues shy of the CDR3 end, and the germline J gene is used to complete it. The chain carries TRBV7-6 and TRBJ1-4; 7 nucleotides align to TRBD1. In germline, CDR1 is SGHVS, CDR2 FNYEAQ. CDR3 size: 16 residues. The junction had 2 bases not matched to a gene; V was cut back by 1 base and J by 0 bases. The CDR3 bases that were read are TGTGCCAGCAGCTTAGGGACAGGAGCAACTAATGAAAAA. Its protein is CASSLGTGATNEK. The complete CDR3 reads CASSLGTGATNEKLFF. The full variable domain, with the rest looked up from reference TRBV7-6 and TRBJ1-4, is GAGVSQSPRYKVTKRGQDVALRCDPISGHVSLYWYRQALGQGPEFLTYFNYEAQQDKSGLPNDRFSAERPEGSISTLTIQRTEQRDSAMYRCASSLGTGATNEKLFFGSGTQLSVL.

This clone was counted many times. The read ends 3 residues shy of where the CDR3 ends; the end is completed using the germline J gene. J is TRBJ1-1 and V is TRBV19; D not resolved. Trimming stripped 7 bases from V and 3 bases from J, with 12 bases between. The CDR3 loop spans 13 amino acids. In germline, CDR1 is LNHDA, CDR2 SQIVND (reference sequence). The CDR3 DNA, read in part, is TGTGCCAGTACCCCAGGTATTTACACTGAA. Its translation is CASTPGIYTE. The entire CDR3 protein reads CASTPGIYTEAFF.

This clone was counted many times. The read stops 3 residues short of the end of the CDR3; the missing end is completed from the germline J gene. The V gene is TRBV19, the J gene TRBJ2-7; D is possibly TRBD2 (5 bases). The V gene's germline CDR1 is LNHDA and CDR2 SQIVND (reference sequence). With 5 bases removed from V and 1 base from J, the gap between germline ends came to 18 bases. The CDR3 loop spans 16 amino acids. The CDR3 sequence is CASSPQRGSPSYEQYF. CDR3 DNA, as far as it was read: TGTGCCAGTAGTCCACAACGAGGGTCACCGTCCTACGAG.

This clone appeared many times. The missing CDR3 end, 3 residues past where the read stops, is filled in from the germline J gene. The rearrangement uses TRBV7-2 and TRBJ2-1; 10 nucleotides match TRBD2. This CDR3 has 14 residues. After removal of 7 bases from V and 6 bases from J, the junction contained 6 bases not matched to a gene. Germline values: CDR1 SGHTA, CDR2 FQGNSA. The CDR3 sequence is CASKASGRGNEQFF. The CDR3 DNA, read in part, is TGTGCCAGCAAAGCAAGCGGGAGGGGCAATGAG.

This clone was detected ten times or more. The DNA ends 3 residues before the CDR3 does, and the rest of the CDR3 is filled in from the germline J gene. The rearrangement uses TRBV5-1 and TRBJ1-5; TRBD1 matches at 9 bases. Germline V gives CDR1 SGHRS, CDR2 YFSETQ. The CDR3 runs to 18 residues. The ends lost 1 base at V and 2 bases at J; junction bases unmatched: 10. The CDR3 loop reads CASSLRPTGGMGNQPQHF. The DNA read from the CDR3 is TGCGCCAGCAGCTTGCGACCGACAGGGGGTATGGGCAATCAGCCC.

This clone was detected only a few times. The read finishes 3 residues shy of the CDR3 end, and the germline J gene is used to complete it. The chain carries TRBV2 and TRBJ2-4; D remains unclear. CDR3 length: 14 residues. The V gene's germline CDR1 is SNHLY and CDR2 FYNNEI. The V and J ends lost 3 bases and 1 base respectively, with 7 bases between them. Incomplete CDR3 DNA: TGTGCCAGCAGTGATGGCAGGGCCAAAAACATT. Translated, it gives CASSDGRAKNI. The whole CDR3 sequence reads CASSDGRAKNIQYF.

This clone has ten or more counts. Read sequence stops 3 residues before the CDR3 end, and the germline J gene provides the missing end. This chain uses TRBV12-3 or TRBV12-4 with TRBJ2-1; the D gene is possibly TRBD1 (6 bases). Trimming left V 4 bases short and J 6 bases short, with 22 bases between. This CDR3 comprises 17 residues. CDR3 loop: CASSSALSDSDFNEQFF. CDR3 bases read: TGTGCCAGCAGTTCAGCCCTATCGGACAGTGATTTCAATGAG.

Ten or more counts support this clone. With the read ending 3 residues before the CDR3 end, the germline J gene is used to fill in that end. This rearrangement joins TRBV20-1 to TRBJ2-3; 9 bases map to TRBD2. CDR1 is DFQATT and CDR2 is SNEGSKA in the germline V gene (reference sequence). V was pared by 5 bases and J by 2 bases, with 11 bases of the junction left unmatched. The length of the CDR3 is 16 residues. This CDR3 is CSASLRASGNTDTQYF. The sequenced CDR3 bases are TGCAGTGCTTCCCTTCGGGCTAGCGGGAACACAGATACG.

Ten or more counts support this clone. Sequencing ends 3 residues short of the CDR3 end; the germline J gene provides the rest. The chain has TRBV6-1 and TRBJ2-1; D might be TRBD1 or TRBD2, each matching 5 bases. V gave up 1 base and J gave up 7 bases, with 14 bases separating them. This CDR3 region has 15 residues. Germline V gene data show CDR1 as MNHNS and CDR2 as SASEGT. CDR3 sequence reads: CASSEVGPEGNEQFF. The covered CDR3 bases are TGTGCCAGCAGTGAAGTGGGGCCCGAGGGTAATGAG.

This clone has a handful of counts. CDR3 bases read: TGTGCCAGCAGTGAAAGACTAGGAGAGGTTTATCCCCTTGATGAG. It is translated as CASSERLGEVYPLDE. The full CDR3 reads CASSERLGEVYPLDEQFF. V is TRBV25-1 and J is TRBJ2-1, with TRBD2 as a possible D gene (6 bases). From the germline J gene comes the end of the CDR3, since the read stops 3 residues before it. There are 18 residues in the CDR3. Germline V CDR1 and CDR2: MGHDK, SYGVNS. Trimming shortened V by 2 bases and J by 8 bases, and 25 bases separated the two germline ends.

The sample holds many counts of this clone. CDR3 bases read: TGTGCCAGCAGGGACAGGGGCGTTTCCTATGGC. Encoded protein: CASRDRGVSYG. The full CDR3 protein is CASRDRGVSYGYTF. V usage is TRBV3-1 (or the pseudogene TRBV3-2) and J usage is TRBJ1-2; TRBD1 agrees at 9 bases. The sequence runs out 3 residues before the end of the CDR3; the remainder is reconstructed from the germline J gene. The V gene's germline CDR1 is LGHDT and CDR2 YNNKEL (reference sequence). After removal of 6 bases from V and 4 bases from J, the junction contained 6 bases not matched to a gene. The CDR3 extends over 14 amino acids.

In its sample, this clone was seen many times. The read ends 3 residues before the CDR3 terminus; that terminus is restored from the germline J gene. The chain links TRBV30 to TRBJ1-1, with a possible D match to TRBD1 (6 bases). This CDR3 region has 14 residues. Germline CDR1 GTSNPN, CDR2 SVGIG (reference sequence). The CDR3 DNA, read in part, is TGTGCCTGGAGTGTAGTTTACAGGGACTACGAA. Translation gives CAWSVVYRDYE. The whole CDR3 region reads CAWSVVYRDYEAFF.

This clone came up many times. CDR3 bases read: TGTGCCAGGGCGCGGGGGGAGGGGCACTATGGC. Protein product: CARARGEGHYG. The CDR3 in its entirety is CARARGEGHYGYTF. The gene calls are TRBV2 and TRBJ1-2; D possibly corresponds to TRBD1 (5 bases). Read sequence stops 3 residues before the CDR3 end, and the germline J gene provides the missing end. Trimming removed 9 bases at V and 3 bases at J, with 17 bases between. This CDR3 comprises 14 residues. The germline V gene has CDR1 SNHLY and CDR2 FYNNEI.

At least ten counts were recorded for this clone. The read finishes 3 residues shy of the CDR3 end, and the germline J gene is used to complete it. The chain joins TRBV20-1 to TRBJ2-1; 10 nucleotides line up with TRBD2. CDR1 is DFQATT and CDR2 is SNEGSKA in the germline V gene (reference sequence). V was clipped by 5 bases and J by 6 bases; unmatched bases: 7. The CDR3 runs to 14 residues. The DNA read from the CDR3 is TGCAGTGCTCCTCGGCTAGCGGGAGTCAATGAG. It translates to CSAPRLAGVNE. The entire CDR3 reads CSAPRLAGVNEQFF.

This clone was recorded at least ten times. The CDR3 bases that were read are TGTGCCAGCAGCTTGGACAGGGGCGAG. As protein: CASSLDRGE. The entire CDR3 reads CASSLDRGEQYF. The chain is built from TRBV5-6 and TRBJ2-7, with 7 bases matching TRBD1. The read ends 3 residues shy of where the CDR3 ends; the end is completed using the germline J gene. Germline loops: CDR1 SGHDT, CDR2 YYEEEE. This CDR3 has 12 residues. After removal of 0 bases from V and 6 bases from J, the junction contained 0 bases not matched to a gene.

Of note for this clone: Coverage ceases 3 residues before the CDR3 finishes, and the germline J gene fills in the end. V usage is TRBV20-1 and J usage is TRBJ1-1; D unresolved. With 1 base removed from V and 0 bases from J, the gap between germline ends came to 9 bases. Germline loops: CDR1 DFQATT, CDR2 SNEGSKA (reference sequence). This CDR3 has 14 residues. The part of the CDR3 DNA that was read is TGCAGTGCTAGAGTCCCGGGGATGAACACTGAA. It codes for CSARVPGMNTE. The whole CDR3 is CSARVPGMNTEAFF.

This clone was observed at least ten times. The read ends 3 residues shy of where the CDR3 ends; the end is completed using the germline J gene. J is TRBJ2-5 and V is TRBV30, with TRBD1 matching 10 bases. The germline V gene has CDR1 GTSNPN and CDR2 SVGIG (reference sequence). The CDR3 has 16 amino acids. The ends lost 0 bases at V and 4 bases at J; junction bases unmatched: 8. CDR3 DNA (partial): TGTGCCTGGAGTGTGGGACAGGGGACGGTTGGAGAGACC. This gives the protein CAWSVGQGTVGET. The full CDR3 protein is CAWSVGQGTVGETQYF.

This clone was picked up many times. The read terminates 3 residues ahead of where the CDR3 ends, so the germline J gene completes it. The chain couples TRBV2 to TRBJ2-7, with TRBD1 identical over 7 bases. Per germline, CDR1 SNHLY and CDR2 FYNNEI. Germline trimming cut 7 bases from V and 0 bases from J; bases unmatched to any gene: 6. The CDR3 runs to 14 residues. The CDR3 region is CASTEDRFSYEQYF. CDR3 bases read: TGTGCCAGCACCGAGGACAGGTTCTCCTACGAG.

Many counts were recorded for this clone. The CDR3 end lies 3 residues beyond the end of the read and is filled in from the germline J gene. The gene calls are TRBV20-1 and TRBJ2-7, with 13 bases that match TRBD2. Germline CDR1 DFQATT, CDR2 SNEGSKA (reference sequence). The CDR3 loop spans 15 amino acids. The V gene end was trimmed by 4 bases and the J gene end by 5 bases; junction bases not matched to a gene: 8. The CDR3 spells CSATHRTSGRDEQYF. The DNA read from the CDR3 is TGCAGTGCTACTCACAGGACTAGCGGGAGAGACGAG.

About this clone itself: With the read ending 3 residues before the CDR3 end, the germline J gene is used to fill in that end. V gene TRBV18 combines with J gene TRBJ1-1; 8 bases agree with TRBD1. The CDR3 covers 15 residues. From germline, CDR1 is KGHSH and CDR2 LQKENI. V shed 7 bases and J 2 bases; nucleotides not matched to a gene: 9. CDR3 sequence: CASCLGTGGNTEAFF. The CDR3 bases that were read are TGTGCCAGCTGCCTAGGGACAGGAGGAAACACTGAA.

This clone was counted many times. Here the CDR3 reads CSAPAAGGTDTQYF. The part of the CDR3 DNA that was read is TGCAGTGCCCCCGCAGCGGGAGGAACAGATACG. V gene TRBV20-1 combines with J gene TRBJ2-3, with 9 bases matching TRBD2. The observed sequence ends 3 residues before the CDR3 terminus, with the missing tail filled in from the germline J gene. Germline loops: CDR1 DFQATT, CDR2 SNEGSKA (reference sequence). The junction had 7 bases not matched to a gene; V was cut back by 6 bases and J by 3 bases. There are 14 residues in the CDR3.

Ten or more counts support this clone. The read ends 3 residues early relative to the CDR3; the germline J gene fills the gap. The chain recombines TRBV18 with TRBJ2-1; 9 bases agree with TRBD2. V lost 0 bases to trimming and J lost 8 bases; unmatched junction nucleotides: 8. Germline V gene data show CDR1 as KGHSH and CDR2 as LQKENI. The CDR3 runs 16 residues. The CDR3 protein is CASSPPPAGGSYEQFF. The sequenced part of the CDR3 DNA is TGTGCCAGCTCACCACCCCCAGCGGGAGGTAGTTATGAG.

As regards this clone: The sequence runs out 3 residues before the end of the CDR3; the remainder is reconstructed from the germline J gene. The V and J genes are TRBV7-8 and TRBJ1-5; tentative D call: TRBD1 (5 bases). CDR1 is SGHVS and CDR2 is FQNEAQ in the germline V gene. V gave up 3 bases and J gave up 4 bases, with 19 bases separating them. The CDR3 has 17 residues. The CDR3 bases that were read are TGTGCCAGCAGCTTCTCTGGGAGGGGAAGGCGAAATCAGCCC. Residues: CASSFSGRGRRNQP. The whole CDR3 is CASSFSGRGRRNQPQHF.

This clone was detected many times. The read terminates 3 residues before the CDR3 end, so the remaining end is supplied by the germline J gene. J is TRBJ2-1 and V is TRBV6-2 or TRBV6-3, with 11 bases matching TRBD2. In germline, CDR1 is MNHEY, CDR2 SVGEGT. The V segment lost 11 bases and the J segment 6 bases; nucleotides outside the gene matches: 15. This CDR3 has 16 residues. CDR3 sequence reads: CACTGLAGGEGNEQFF. Partial CDR3 DNA: TGTGCCTGCACGGGGCTAGCGGGAGGAGAGGGCAATGAG.